This T cell receptor beta chain was captured by sequencing in a study of response to subunit inactivated influenza vaccine. TCRdb used MiXCR to reprocess the RT-PCR reads, holding one entry per CDR3 protein. The table has some 500,000 distinct CDR3 sequences, approximately 12% seen once. This CDR3 is built from 14 residues. Germline loops: CDR1 MNHEY, CDR2 SMNVEV (reference sequence). The ends were cut back, 6 bases at V and 0 bases at J, with 10 bases in the middle. The sequences come from PBMCs from blood, collected roughly 46 days after vaccination. The TCR comes from a man aged 50 to 60 who received an inactivated influenza vaccine. This chain links TRBV27 with TRBJ2-3; D may be TRBD1 or TRBD2 (5 bases each). Here the CDR3 DNA reads TGTGCCAGCAGCCCGGGACGGAGCACAGATACGCAGTATTTT. Translating it yields CASSPGRSTDTQYF.